A single sample gave rise to the 12 T cell receptor beta chains below, sequenced in a study of regulatory T cells in long-lasting Graves disease. Arm-PCR of CDR3 regions and iRepertoire HTBI primers were used to build TCR beta libraries. TCRdb itself ran the multiplex PCR reads through MiXCR, one entry per CDR3 protein. The sample carries 350,000 to 450,000 distinct CDR3 sequences, 14% to 15% recorded once. Regarding time point: newly diagnosed GD, antithyroid drugs for less than 3 months. Construction of the TCR library relied on RNA isolated from PBMCs. In addition, the sample was reused for a study of T cells in Graves' hyperthyroidism and ophthalmopathy.

Specimen: peripheral blood mononuclear cells (PBMCs), collected at new diagnosis, from a patient treated with antithyroid drugs. These receptors were collected from a woman aged 30 to 39 with Graves disease.

This clonotype was observed a handful of times. V and J are TRBV19 and TRBJ2-6; 8 bases match TRBD1. Per the germline V gene, CDR1 is LNHDA and CDR2 is SQIVND (reference sequence). The V segment lost 4 bases and the J segment 0 bases; nucleotides outside the gene matches: 14. This CDR3 comprises 20 residues. This CDR3 is CASSTPGDRRGSSGANVLTF. The CDR3 DNA reads TGTGCCAGTAGTACACCCGGGGACAGGAGGGGAAGCTCTGGGGCCAACGTCCTGACTTTC. The variable domain in full, with the rest retrieved from reference TRBV19 and TRBJ2-6, is DGGITQSPKYLFRKEGQNVTLSCEQNLNHDAMYWYRQDPGQGLRLIYYSQIVNDFQKGDIAEGYSVSREKKESFPLTVTSAQKNPTAFYLCASSTPGDRRGSSGANVLTFGAGSRLTVL.

The V gene is TRBV6-1, the J gene TRBJ2-3; 7 bases are shared with TRBD2. V was pared by 5 bases and J by 4 bases, with 9 bases of the junction left unmatched. Germline V gives CDR1 MNHNS, CDR2 SASEGT. The CDR3 loop spans 15 amino acids. The CDR3 DNA reads as TGTGCCAGCAGTCCTAGACTAGCTCCGGCAGATACGCAGTATTTT. Protein sequence: CASSPRLAPADTQYF.

This clonotype has a count of ten or more. J is TRBJ2-2 and V is TRBV30; TRBD2 matches 10 bases. The CDR3 extends over 15 amino acids. Trimming at V came to 1 base and at J to 3 bases, leaving 2 bases not matched to a gene. Germline CDR1 GTSNPN, CDR2 SVGIG (reference sequence). Written as DNA, the CDR3 is TGTGCCTGGAGTGATCTAGCGGGAGACACCGGGGAGCTGTTTTTT. Protein product: CAWSDLAGDTGELFF.

This clonotype was observed at least ten times. The genes are TRBV20-1 and TRBJ2-5, with a possible D match to TRBD2 (5 bases). Germline V gene data show CDR1 as DFQATT and CDR2 as SNEGSKA (reference sequence). The CDR3 is 12 residues long. Trimming took 6 bases from V and 5 from J, leaving 13 bases between them. This CDR3 reads CSAPERWETQYF. The CDR3 coding sequence is TGCAGTGCCCCCGAGCGGTGGGAGACCCAGTACTTC.

In its sample, this clonotype was seen many times. The J gene is TRBJ1-5, the V gene TRBV12-3 or TRBV12-4; D is possibly TRBD1 (5 bases). Trimming shortened V by 1 base and J by 6 bases, and 22 bases separated the two germline ends. The CDR3 length is 18 residues. The CDR3: CASSLVGQGGIVGQPQHF. The DNA of the CDR3 is TGTGCCAGCAGTTTAGTCGGGCAGGGAGGGATTGTGGGTCAGCCCCAGCATTTT.

Ten or more counts support this clonotype. The V call is TRBV7-2, the J call TRBJ2-1; 7 bases are shared with TRBD2. CDR1 SGHTA and CDR2 FQGNSA come from the germline V gene. With 5 bases clipped from V and 4 bases from J, the junction kept 11 bases outside the gene matches. The CDR3 consists of 16 residues. The CDR3 sequence is CASSTGLGQRYNEQFF. DNA for the CDR3: TGTGCCAGCAGCACAGGACTAGGTCAGCGGTACAATGAGCAGTTCTTC.

Many counts were recorded for this clonotype. The chain carries TRBV11-2 and TRBJ2-7; tentatively, D is TRBD2 (6 bases). The V end lost 1 base, the J end lost 9 bases, and 13 bases lay between the germline ends. The CDR3 has 13 residues. The germline CDR1 and CDR2 sequences are SGHAT and FQNNGV. The CDR3, as DNA: TGTGCCAGCAGCTTAGTACCGGGGGACGGGCAGTACTTC. This sequence encodes CASSLVPGDGQYF. The full variable domain, rest sourced from reference TRBV11-2 and TRBJ2-7, is EAGVAQSPRYKIIEKRQSVAFWCNPISGHATLYWYQQILGQGPKLLIQFQNNGVVDDSQLPKDRFSAERLKGVDSTLKIQPAKLEDSAVYLCASSLVPGDGQYFGPGTRLTVT.

Only a few counts were recorded for this clonotype. This chain links TRBV5-1 with TRBJ1-2, with 8 bases that match TRBD1. There are 15 residues in the CDR3. V was pared by 0 bases and J by 13 bases, with 14 bases of the junction left unmatched. From germline, CDR1 is SGHRS and CDR2 YFSETQ. CDR3 residues: CASSLAGDRSTGCTF. The CDR3 bases are TGCGCCAGCAGCTTGGCCGGGGACAGGTCCACGGGTTGCACCTTC. Variable domain in full (rest from reference TRBV5-1 and TRBJ1-2): KAGVTQTPRYLIKTRGQQVTLSCSPISGHRSVSWYQQTPGQGLQFLFEYFSETQRNKGNFPGRFSGRQFSNSRSEMNVSTLELGDSALYLCASSLAGDRSTGCTFGSGTRLTVV.

This clonotype came up many times. The CDR3 DNA follows: TGTGCCACACTAGCGGGAGGTAATAATGAGCAGTTCTTC. Protein sequence: CATLAGGNNEQFF. The chain recombines TRBV28 with TRBJ2-1; 12 bases fit TRBD2. There are 13 residues in the CDR3. V dropped 10 bases and J dropped 7; count of bases not matched to a gene: 5. Germline assignment: CDR1 MDHEN and CDR2 SYDVKM.

The genes are TRBV20-1 and TRBJ2-3; the match to TRBD2 covers 7 bases. CDR1 and CDR2 (germline): DFQATT, SNEGSKA (reference sequence). The CDR3 consists of 12 residues. The ends lost 3 bases at V and 4 bases at J; junction bases unmatched: 1. The CDR3 loop reads CSARGGSDTQYF. CDR3 nucleotides: TGCAGTGCTAGGGGAGGGTCAGATACGCAGTATTTT.

This clonotype was detected a few times. This rearrangement joins TRBV6-2 or TRBV6-3 to TRBJ1-2, with TRBD1 matching over 9 bases. CDR3 length: 14 amino acids. V shed 5 bases, J shed 7 bases, and the junction held 8 bases outside the gene matches. The germline V gene encodes CDR1 MNHEY and CDR2 SVGEGT. In nucleotides, the CDR3 is TGTGCCAGCAGTGAACCGGGACAGGGACGTGGCTACACCTTC. Protein product: CASSEPGQGRGYTF.

This clonotype was seen many times. The J gene is TRBJ2-3, the V gene TRBV14; 8 bases match TRBD1. This CDR3 spans 17 amino acids. V gave up 3 bases and J gave up 7 bases; unmatched junction bases: 15. The germline CDR1 and CDR2 sequences are SGHDN and FVKESK. CDR3 loop: CASSHLFGQGLTYTQYF. The CDR3 DNA reads as TGTGCCAGCAGCCACCTGTTCGGACAGGGACTGACTTATACGCAGTATTTT.